This is a list of T cell receptor beta chains from one sample in a study of cytomegalovirus exposure and HLA in healthy donors. Only in-frame clones appear in the TCRdb table, and some are missing; sequencing was by immunoSEQ multiplex PCR. The sample includes more than 150,000 clones, 80% seen only once; the top ten take 1%. Sample: PBMCs. The receptors here all came from a woman aged 45-59 years in good health and CMV-seropositive. CDR3s include the opening cysteine and the closing phenylalanine or tryptophan. A D gene is named only where the DNA matches it firmly. Size values are once, few and many counts, or a class for expanded clones, and some rows have none.

CDR3nt | CDR3aa | abundance | j_gene | d_gene | v_gene
TGTGCCAGCAGTTTATCTCGCGGAACCCCCTATGGCTACACCTTC | CASSLSRGTPYGYTF | - | TRBJ1-2 | - | TRBV27
TGTGCCAGCAACCCCGTCTCGGGGACTAGCGGGGGGGGTGAGCAGTTCTTC | CASNPVSGTSGGGEQFF | - | TRBJ2-1 | TRBD2 | TRBV7-2
TGTGCCAGCAGTCCCGCTTCGGGGGTTGAGACTGAAGCTTTCTTT | CASSPASGVETEAFF | - | TRBJ1-1 | - | TRBV28
TGTGCAAGTCGCTTAGTAAGGGGTGATTCACCCCTCCACTTT | CASRLVRGDSPLHF | - | TRBJ1-6 | - | TRBV12-2
TGTGCCAGCAGCTTGTCGGGGACTAACTATGGCTACACCTTC | CASSLSGTNYGYTF | - | TRBJ1-2 | - | TRBV5-6
TGTGCCAGCAGCTTGGCCAGGGGGGCGTTAGAGACCCAGTACTTC | CASSLARGALETQYF | - | TRBJ2-5 | - | TRBV5-5
TGTGCCAGCAGCTTAGGGGGGGAGTCGCACGAGCAGTACTTC | CASSLGGESHEQYF | few | TRBJ2-7 | - | TRBV7-6
TGTGCCAGCAGTACCCCCCGGGACAGGGCCGAGTTC | CASSTPRDRAEF | - | TRBJ2-7 | TRBD1 | TRBV28
TGTGCCAGTAGTGCAACTCGGGGGGCTACTACAGATGAGCAGTTCTTC | CASSATRGATTDEQFF | - | TRBJ2-1 | - | TRBV19
TGTGCCAGCGACTTACAGGGCGGCGAGCAGTACTTC | CASDLQGGEQYF | - | TRBJ2-7 | - | TRBV2
TGTGCCAGCAGCTTAGGACAGGGGCTGAACACTGAAGCTTTCTTT | CASSLGQGLNTEAFF | - | TRBJ1-1 | TRBD1 | TRBV13
TGCGCCAGCAGCCAAGTAGGGGCCACAGATACGCAGTATTTT | CASSQVGATDTQYF | - | TRBJ2-3 | - | TRBV4-1
TGTGCCAGCAGCTTAGGGGTCAGGAATACGCAGTATTTT | CASSLGVRNTQYF | - | TRBJ2-3 | - | TRBV7-9
TGTGCCAGCAGTGCACAGGGAGATCAGCCCCAGCATTTT | CASSAQGDQPQHF | - | TRBJ1-5 | - | TRBV2
TGTGCCAGCTCACCGGACAGGGGCGACACTGAAGCTTTCTTT | CASSPDRGDTEAFF | - | TRBJ1-1 | TRBD1 | TRBV18
TGTGCCAGCAGCTTAGCGGCCGGACAGACAAATCAGCCCCAGCATTTT | CASSLAAGQTNQPQHF | - | TRBJ1-5 | - | TRBV7-2
TGTGCCAGCAGCTTATGGCAGGGAAACACCATATATTTT | CASSLWQGNTIYF | - | TRBJ1-3 | - | TRBV7-2
TGTGCCAGTAGTATCAGGGGATTCTACGAGCAGTACTTC | CASSIRGFYEQYF | - | TRBJ2-7 | - | TRBV19
TGTGCCAGCAGTCACCATAGACAGGGCCCCTACGAGCAGTACTTC | CASSHHRQGPYEQYF | - | TRBJ2-7 | TRBD1 | TRBV27
TGTGCCAGTAGTATAGCTACTAGGGCGGGAGACAATGAGCAGTTCTTC | CASSIATRAGDNEQFF | - | TRBJ2-1 | TRBD2 | TRBV19